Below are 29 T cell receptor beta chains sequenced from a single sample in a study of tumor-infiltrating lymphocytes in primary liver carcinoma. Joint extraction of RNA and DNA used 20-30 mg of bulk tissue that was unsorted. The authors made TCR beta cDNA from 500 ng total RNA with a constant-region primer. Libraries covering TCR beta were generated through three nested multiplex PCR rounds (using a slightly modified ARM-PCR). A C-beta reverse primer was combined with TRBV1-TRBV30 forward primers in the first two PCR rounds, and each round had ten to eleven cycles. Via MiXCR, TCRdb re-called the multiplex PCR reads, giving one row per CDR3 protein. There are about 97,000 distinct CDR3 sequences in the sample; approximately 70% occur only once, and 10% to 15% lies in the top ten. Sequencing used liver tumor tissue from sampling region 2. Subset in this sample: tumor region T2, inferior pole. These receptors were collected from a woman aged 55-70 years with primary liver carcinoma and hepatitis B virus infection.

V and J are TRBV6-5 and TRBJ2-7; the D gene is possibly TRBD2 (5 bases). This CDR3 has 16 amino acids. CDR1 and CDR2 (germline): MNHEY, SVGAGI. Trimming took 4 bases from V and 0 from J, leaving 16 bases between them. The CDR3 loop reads CASSCSTEAGSYEQYF. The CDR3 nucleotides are TGTGCCAGCAGTTGCTCGACGGAGGCAGGCTCCTACGAGCAGTACTTC.

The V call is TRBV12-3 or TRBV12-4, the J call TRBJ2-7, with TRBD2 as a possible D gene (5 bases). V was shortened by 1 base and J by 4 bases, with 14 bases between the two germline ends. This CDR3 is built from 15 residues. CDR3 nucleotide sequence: TGTGCCAGCAGTTTAGGACACGGGGATTTATACGAGCAGTACTTC. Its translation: CASSLGHGDLYEQYF.

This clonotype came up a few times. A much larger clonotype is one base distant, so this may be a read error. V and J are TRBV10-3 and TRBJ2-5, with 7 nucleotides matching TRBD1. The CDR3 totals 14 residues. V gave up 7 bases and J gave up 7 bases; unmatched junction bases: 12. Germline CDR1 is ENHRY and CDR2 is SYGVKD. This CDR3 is CAIKRDSLEGTQYF. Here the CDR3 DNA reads TGTGCCATCAAACGGGACAGCCTAGAAGGGACCCAGTACTTC.

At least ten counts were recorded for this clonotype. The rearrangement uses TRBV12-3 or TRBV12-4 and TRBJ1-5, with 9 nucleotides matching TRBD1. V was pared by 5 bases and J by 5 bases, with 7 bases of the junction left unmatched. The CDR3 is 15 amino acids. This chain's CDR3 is CASSPPDRGDQPQHF. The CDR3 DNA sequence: TGTGCCAGCAGTCCCCCGGACAGGGGAGATCAGCCCCAGCATTTT.

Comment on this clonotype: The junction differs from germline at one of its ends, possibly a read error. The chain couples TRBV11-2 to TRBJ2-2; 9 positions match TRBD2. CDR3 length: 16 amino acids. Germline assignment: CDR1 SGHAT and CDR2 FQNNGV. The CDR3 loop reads CVSSVRSGLAGGELFF. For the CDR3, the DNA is TGCGTCAGCAGCGTAAGATCGGGACTAGCTGGCGGGGAGCTGTTTTTT.

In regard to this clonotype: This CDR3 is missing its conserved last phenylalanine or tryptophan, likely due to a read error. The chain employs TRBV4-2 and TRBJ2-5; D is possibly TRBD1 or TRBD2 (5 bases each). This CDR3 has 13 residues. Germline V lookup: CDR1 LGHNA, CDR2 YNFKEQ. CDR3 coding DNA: TGTGCCAGGAGCCCGGGGCCTAAAGAGACCCAGTACCTC. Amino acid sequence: CARSPGPKETQYL.

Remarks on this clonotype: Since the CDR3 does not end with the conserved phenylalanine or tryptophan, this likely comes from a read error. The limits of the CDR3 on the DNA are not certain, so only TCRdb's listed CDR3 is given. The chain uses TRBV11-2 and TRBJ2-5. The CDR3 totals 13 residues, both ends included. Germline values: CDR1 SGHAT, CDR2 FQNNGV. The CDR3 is CASSLESKGTQHL.

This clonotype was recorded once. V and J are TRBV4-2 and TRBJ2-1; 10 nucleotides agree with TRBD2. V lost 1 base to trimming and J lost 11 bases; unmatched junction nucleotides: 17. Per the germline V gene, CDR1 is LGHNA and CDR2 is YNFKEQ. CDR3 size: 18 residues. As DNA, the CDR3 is TGTGCCAGCAGCCAAGCCCCAGCGGGAGGGCCTAGGGACGATAAGCAGTTCTTC. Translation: CASSQAPAGGPRDDKQFF.

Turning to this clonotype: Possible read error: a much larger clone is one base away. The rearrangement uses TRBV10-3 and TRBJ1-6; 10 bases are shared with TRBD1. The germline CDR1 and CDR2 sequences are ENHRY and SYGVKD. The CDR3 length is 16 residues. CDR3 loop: CAISESGQGINSPIHF. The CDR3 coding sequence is TGTGCCATCAGTGAGTCGGGACAGGGGATTAATTCACCCATCCACTTT.

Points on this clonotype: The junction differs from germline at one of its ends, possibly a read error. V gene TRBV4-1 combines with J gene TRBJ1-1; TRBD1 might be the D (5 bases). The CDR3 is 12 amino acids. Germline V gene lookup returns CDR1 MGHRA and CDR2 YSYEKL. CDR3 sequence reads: CASSAGNTEALF. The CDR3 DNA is TGTGCCAGCAGCGCAGGGAACACTGAAGCTTTATTT.

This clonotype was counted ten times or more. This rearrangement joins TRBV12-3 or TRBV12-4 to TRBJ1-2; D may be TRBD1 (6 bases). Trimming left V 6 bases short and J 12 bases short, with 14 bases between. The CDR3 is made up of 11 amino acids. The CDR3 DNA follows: TGTGCCAGCAGCCTTACAGGGATTCACACCTTC. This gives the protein CASSLTGIHTF.

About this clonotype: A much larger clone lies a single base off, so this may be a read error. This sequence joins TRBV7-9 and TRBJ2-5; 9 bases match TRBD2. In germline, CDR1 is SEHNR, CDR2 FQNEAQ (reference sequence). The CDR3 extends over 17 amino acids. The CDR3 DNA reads TGTGTCAGCAGCTTGGGGCTAGCGGGAAGTCCTCAAGAGACCCAGTACTTC. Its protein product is CVSSLGLAGSPQETQYF.

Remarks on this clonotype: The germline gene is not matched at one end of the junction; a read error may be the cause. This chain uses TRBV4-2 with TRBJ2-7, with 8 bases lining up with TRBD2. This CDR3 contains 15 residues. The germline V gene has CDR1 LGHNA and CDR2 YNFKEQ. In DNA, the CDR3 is TGCGTCAGCAGCCAAGCGACTAGCGCCTCCTACGAGCAGTACTTC. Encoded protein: CVSSQATSASYEQYF.

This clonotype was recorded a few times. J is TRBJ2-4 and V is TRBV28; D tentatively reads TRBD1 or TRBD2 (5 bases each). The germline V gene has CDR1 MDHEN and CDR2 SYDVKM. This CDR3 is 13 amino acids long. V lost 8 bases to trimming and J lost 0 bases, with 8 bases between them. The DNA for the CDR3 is TGTGCCAGCGAGGGGCTAGCCAAAAACATTCAGTACTTC. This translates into CASEGLAKNIQYF.

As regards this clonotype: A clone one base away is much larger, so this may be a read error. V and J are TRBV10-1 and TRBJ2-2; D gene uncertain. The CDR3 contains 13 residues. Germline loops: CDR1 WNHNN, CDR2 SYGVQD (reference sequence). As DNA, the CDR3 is TGCGCCAACAGTGACATGAACACCGGGGAGCTGTTTTTT. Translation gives CANSDMNTGELFF.

CDR3 protein: CASGRAGLAVYEQYF. DNA for the CDR3: TGTGCCAGTGGCCGTGCCGGACTAGCGGTTTATGAGCAGTACTTC. This chain joins TRBV11-2 and TRBJ2-7; TRBD2 aligns across 10 bases. In germline, CDR1 is SGHAT, CDR2 FQNNGV. V gave up 9 bases and J gave up 7 bases; unmatched junction bases: 15. The CDR3 length is 15 residues.

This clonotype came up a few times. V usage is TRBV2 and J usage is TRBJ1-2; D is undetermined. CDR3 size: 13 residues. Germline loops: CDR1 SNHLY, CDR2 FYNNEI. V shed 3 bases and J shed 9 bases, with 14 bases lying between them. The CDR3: CASSESTSGRYTF. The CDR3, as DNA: TGTGCCAGCAGTGAGAGTACCTCTGGTCGCTACACCTTC.

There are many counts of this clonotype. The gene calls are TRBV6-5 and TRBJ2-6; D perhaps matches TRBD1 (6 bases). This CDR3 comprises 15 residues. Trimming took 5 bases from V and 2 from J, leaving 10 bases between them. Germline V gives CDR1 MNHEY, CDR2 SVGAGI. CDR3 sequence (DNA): TGTGCCAGCAGTAAACAGGGCCCTGGGGCCAACGTCCTGACTTTC. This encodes CASSKQGPGANVLTF.

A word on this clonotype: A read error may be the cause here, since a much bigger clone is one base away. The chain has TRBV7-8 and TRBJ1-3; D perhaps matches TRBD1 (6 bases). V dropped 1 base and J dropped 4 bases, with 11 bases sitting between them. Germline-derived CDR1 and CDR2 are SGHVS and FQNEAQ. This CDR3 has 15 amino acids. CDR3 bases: TGTGCCAGCAGCTTAGTAGGGGGACTAGGAAACACCATATATTTT. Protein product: CASSLVGGLGNTIYF.

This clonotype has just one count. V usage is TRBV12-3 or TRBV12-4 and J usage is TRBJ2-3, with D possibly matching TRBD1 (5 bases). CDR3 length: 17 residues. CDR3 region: CISTRRTWGGYTDTQYF. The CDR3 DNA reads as TGTATCAGCACCCGCCGGACATGGGGCGGTTACACAGATACGCAGTATTTT.

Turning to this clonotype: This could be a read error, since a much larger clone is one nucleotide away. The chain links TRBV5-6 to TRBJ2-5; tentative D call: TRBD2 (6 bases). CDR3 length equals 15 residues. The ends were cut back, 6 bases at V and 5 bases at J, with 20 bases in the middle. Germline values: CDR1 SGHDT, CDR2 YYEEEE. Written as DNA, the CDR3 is TGTGCCAGCAACTTATGGGAGGACCCTAGGGAGACCCAGTACTTC. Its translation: CASNLWEDPRETQYF.

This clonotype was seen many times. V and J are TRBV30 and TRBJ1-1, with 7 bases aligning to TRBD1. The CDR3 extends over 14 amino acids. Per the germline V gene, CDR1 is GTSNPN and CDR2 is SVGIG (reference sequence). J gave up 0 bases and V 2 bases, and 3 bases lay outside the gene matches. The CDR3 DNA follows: TGTGCCTGGAGTACAGGGGTGTTGAACACTGAAGCTTTCTTT. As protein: CAWSTGVLNTEAFF.

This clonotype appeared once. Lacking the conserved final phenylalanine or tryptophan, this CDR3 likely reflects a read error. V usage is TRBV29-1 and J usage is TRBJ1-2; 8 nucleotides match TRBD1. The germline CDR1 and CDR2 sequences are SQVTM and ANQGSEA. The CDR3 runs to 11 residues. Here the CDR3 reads CIVERDRGYTL. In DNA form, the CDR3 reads TGCATCGTTGAAAGGGACAGGGGCTACACCTTG.

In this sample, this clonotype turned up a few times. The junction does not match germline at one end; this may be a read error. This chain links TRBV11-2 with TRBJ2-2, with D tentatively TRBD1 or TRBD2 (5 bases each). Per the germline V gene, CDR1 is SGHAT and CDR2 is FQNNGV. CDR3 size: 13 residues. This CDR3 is CASNLEGTGELLF. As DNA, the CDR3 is TGTGCCAGCAACTTAGAGGGGACCGGGGAGCTGCTTTTT.

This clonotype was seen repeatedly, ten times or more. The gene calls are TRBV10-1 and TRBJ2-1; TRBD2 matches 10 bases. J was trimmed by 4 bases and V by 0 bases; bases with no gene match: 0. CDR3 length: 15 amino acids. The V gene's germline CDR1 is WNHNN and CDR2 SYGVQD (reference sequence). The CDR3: CASSESTSGYNEQFF. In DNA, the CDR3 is TGCGCCAGCAGTGAGTCGACTAGCGGGTACAATGAGCAGTTCTTC.

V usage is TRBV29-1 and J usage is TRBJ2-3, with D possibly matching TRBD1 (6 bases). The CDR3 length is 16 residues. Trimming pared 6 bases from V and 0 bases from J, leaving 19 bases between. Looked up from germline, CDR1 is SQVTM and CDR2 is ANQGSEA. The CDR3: CSVPPRNRASTDTQYF. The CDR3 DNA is TGCAGCGTCCCTCCTCGTAACAGGGCTAGCACAGATACGCAGTATTTT.

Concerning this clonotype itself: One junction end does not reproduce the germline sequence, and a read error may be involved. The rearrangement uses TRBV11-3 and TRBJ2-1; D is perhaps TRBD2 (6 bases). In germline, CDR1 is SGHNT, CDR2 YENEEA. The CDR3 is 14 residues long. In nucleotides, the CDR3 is TGTACCAGCAGCTTAGGCGGGAATACTAATGAGCAGTTCTTC. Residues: CTSSLGGNTNEQFF. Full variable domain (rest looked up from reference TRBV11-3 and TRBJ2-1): EAGVVQSPRYKIIEKKQPVAFWCNPISGHNTLYWYLQNLGQGPELLIRYENEEAVDDSQLPKDRFSAERLKGVDSTLKIQPAELGDSAVYLCTSSLGGNTNEQFFGPGTRLTVL.

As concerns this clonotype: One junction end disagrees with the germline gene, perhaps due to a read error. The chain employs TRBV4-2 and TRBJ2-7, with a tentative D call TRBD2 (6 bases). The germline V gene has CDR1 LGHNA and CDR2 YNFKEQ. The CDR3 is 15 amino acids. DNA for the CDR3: TGTGCCAGCAGTCGACTAGACCAGAGCTCCTTCGAGCAGTACTTC. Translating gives CASSRLDQSSFEQYF.

CDR3 region: CASREETATSTDTQYF. The CDR3 nucleotides are TGCGCCAGCAGAGAAGAGACAGCCACTAGCACAGATACGCAGTATTTT. This sequence joins TRBV5-1 and TRBJ2-3, with a tentative D call TRBD1 (5 bases). The ends were cut back, 5 bases at V and 0 bases at J, with 16 bases in the middle. This CDR3 spans 16 amino acids. CDR1 and CDR2 (germline): SGHRS, YFSETQ.